This entry lists 32 T cell receptor beta chains sequenced from one sample in a study of T cells in women clearing cervical HPV infection. Sequenced by immunoSEQ multiplex PCR; TCRdb stores in-frame clones only, minus some. The sample totals approximately 35,000 clones. Sequenced sample: blood buffy coat. The receptors come from a woman aged 18-70 years with a cervical HPV16 infection that either progressed to CIN3+ or cleared (not recorded which).

As concerns this clone: The sequenced fragment ends 3 residues before the CDR3 boundary, so the rest is inferred from the germline J gene. J is TRBJ2-5 and V is TRBV20-1; 9 positions agree with TRBD2. This CDR3 region has 14 residues. Losses at the gene ends were 7 bases for V and 2 bases for J; bases not matched to a gene: 8. Germline CDR1 is DFQATT and CDR2 is SNEGSKA (reference sequence). CDR3 bases read: TGCAGTGGTACTAGCGGGCCATCTCAAGAGACC. Translated, it gives CSGTSGPSQET. The whole CDR3 protein reads CSGTSGPSQETQYF.

For this clone: The read halts 3 residues ahead of the CDR3 end, with the missing end drawn from the germline J gene. The rearrangement uses TRBV20-1 and TRBJ1-2; 7 bases are shared with TRBD1. The germline V gene encodes CDR1 DFQATT and CDR2 SNEGSKA (reference sequence). The CDR3 has 11 residues. CDR3 amino acids: CSASGQWGYTF. CDR3 DNA (partial): TGCAGTGCTTCGGGACAGTGGGGC.

A note on this clone: The missing CDR3 end, 3 residues past where the read stops, is filled in from the germline J gene. The rearrangement links TRBV2 to TRBJ1-5; 10 positions agree with TRBD1. V shed 6 bases, J shed 5 bases, and the junction held 7 bases outside the gene matches. Per germline, CDR1 SNHLY and CDR2 FYNNEI. CDR3 length equals 15 residues. This CDR3 reads CASRPTGGADQPQHF. The CDR3 DNA, read in part, is TGTGCCAGCAGGCCGACAGGGGGCGCAGATCAGCCC.

Note on this clone: Read coverage stops 3 residues before the CDR3 terminus; the germline J gene supplies the remainder. This chain uses TRBV20-1 with TRBJ2-7; D remains ambiguous. The germline V gene has CDR1 DFQATT and CDR2 SNEGSKA (reference sequence). Trimming removed 0 bases at V and 6 bases at J, with 9 bases between. CDR3 size: 12 residues. The sequenced CDR3 bases are TGCAGTGCTAGAGATGTGGCAGGCGAG. Amino acid sequence: CSARDVAGE. The entire CDR3 reads CSARDVAGEQYF.

On this clone itself: The CDR3 extends 3 residues past the end of the read, so its final part is completed from the germline J gene. V and J are TRBV2 and TRBJ2-5; D ambiguous. This CDR3 contains 15 residues. Germline loops: CDR1 SNHLY, CDR2 FYNNEI. V lost 6 bases and J 0 bases, leaving 14 bases between the germline ends. Here the CDR3 reads CASRRQTGYQETQYF. The CDR3 DNA, read in part, is TGTGCCAGCAGACGTCAGACCGGGTACCAAGAGACC.

The CDR3 sequence: CASSLRPGKEKLFF. Partial CDR3 DNA: TGTGCCAGCAGCCTCAGACCAGGGAAGGAAAAA. The rearrangement joins TRBV11-2 to TRBJ1-4; D perhaps matches TRBD1 (5 bases). The DNA ends 3 residues before the CDR3 does, and the rest of the CDR3 is filled in from the germline J gene. The CDR3 has 14 amino acids. Trimming stripped 5 bases from V and 8 bases from J, with 15 bases between. Germline assignment: CDR1 SGHAT and CDR2 FQNNGV.

Of note for this clone: Read data end 3 residues before the CDR3 end; the end is taken from the germline J gene. This rearrangement joins TRBV18 to TRBJ1-1; D call uncertain. The V gene's germline CDR1 is KGHSH and CDR2 LQKENI. This CDR3 has 14 residues. Between the trimmed V and J ends, which lost 2 bases and 2 bases, there was a span of 9 bases. The CDR3 loop is CASSPNYENTEAFF. The sequenced CDR3 bases are TGTGCCAGCTCACCAAACTACGAAAACACTGAA.

A word on this clone: With the read ending 3 residues before the CDR3 end, the germline J gene is used to fill in that end. The chain is built from TRBV4-2 and TRBJ2-7; 7 bases map to TRBD1. Germline V CDR1 and CDR2: LGHNA, YNFKEQ. The CDR3 is 16 residues long. The V and J ends lost 1 base and 1 base, in that order; junction bases with no gene match: 7. The sequenced part of the CDR3 DNA is TGTGCCAGCAGCCAAGCTGGACAGGAACTTTCCTACGAG. Protein: CASSQAGQELSYE. The complete CDR3 reads CASSQAGQELSYEQYF.

Concerning this clone itself: The CDR3 end is not reached by the read, which stops 3 residues before it; the germline J gene fills it in. The J gene is TRBJ2-5, the V gene TRBV6-2 or TRBV6-3; 8 bases agree with TRBD1. After removal of 5 bases from V and 4 bases from J, the junction contained 0 bases not matched to a gene. This CDR3 is built from 12 residues. Germline CDR1 MNHEY, CDR2 SVGEGT. The CDR3 loop is CASSDRGETQYF. The covered CDR3 bases are TGTGCCAGCAGTGACAGGGGAGAGACC.

On this clone itself: Coverage ceases 3 residues before the CDR3 finishes, and the germline J gene fills in the end. The V call is TRBV20-1, the J call TRBJ2-2; D is undetermined. There are 12 residues in the CDR3. CDR1 is DFQATT, CDR2 SNEGSKA, per germline (reference sequence). CDR3 sequence: CSARDSGSPLFF. The covered CDR3 bases are TGCAGTGCTAGAGATTCAGGTTCACCG.

CDR3 sequence reads: CASTGQPNTGELFF. The part of the CDR3 DNA that was read is TGCGCCAGTACGGGACAGCCGAACACCGGGGAG. The V and J genes are TRBV5-1 and TRBJ2-2, with TRBD1 identical over 7 bases. The CDR3 goes on 3 residues after the read ends, and that part is filled in from the germline J gene. The V segment lost 8 bases and the J segment 0 bases; nucleotides outside the gene matches: 4. CDR1 SGHRS and CDR2 YFSETQ come from the germline V gene. CDR3 length: 14 amino acids.

Points on this clone: The read finishes 3 residues shy of the CDR3 end, and the germline J gene is used to complete it. The chain uses TRBV7-8 and TRBJ1-2, with 7 bases lining up with TRBD1. The CDR3 has 14 amino acids. From germline, CDR1 is SGHVS and CDR2 FQNEAQ. After removal of 5 bases from V and 0 bases from J, the junction contained 3 bases not matched to a gene. Here the CDR3 reads CASSRQGANYGYTF. The CDR3 DNA, read in part, is TGTGCCAGCAGCAGACAGGGAGCTAACTATGGC. The complete variable domain, with remaining parts taken from reference TRBV7-8 and TRBJ1-2, reads GAGVSQSPRYKVAKRGQDVALRCDPISGHVSLFWYQQALGQGPEFLTYFQNEAQLDKSGLPSDRFFAERPEGSVSTLKIQRTQQEDSAVYLCASSRQGANYGYTFGSGTRLTVV.

Comments on this clone: The read terminates 3 residues before the CDR3 end, so the remaining end is supplied by the germline J gene. The chain has TRBV6-2 or TRBV6-3 and TRBJ2-2; 13 nucleotides match TRBD2. CDR3 length equals 16 residues. V trimming: 6 bases; J trimming: 8 bases; junction bases outside the gene matches: 9. CDR1 and CDR2 (germline): MNHEY, SVGEGT. CDR3 in amino acids: CASRPGTSGTAGELFF. The covered CDR3 bases are TGTGCCAGCAGACCCGGGACTAGCGGGACGGCTGGGGAG.

With respect to this clone: The missing CDR3 end, 3 residues past where the read stops, is filled in from the germline J gene. This chain uses TRBV19 with TRBJ1-4; D is perhaps TRBD1 (6 bases). Germline V gene lookup returns CDR1 LNHDA and CDR2 SQIVND (reference sequence). V dropped 7 bases and J dropped 5 bases, with 23 bases sitting between them. The CDR3 runs 17 residues. CDR3 DNA, as far as it was read: TGTGCCAGTAAGATGCTATCCATAGGGGGTAAAAATGAAAAA. Protein sequence: CASKMLSIGGKNEK. In full, the CDR3 is CASKMLSIGGKNEKLFF.

A note on this clone: The CDR3 end lies 3 residues beyond the end of the read and is filled in from the germline J gene. V gene TRBV2 combines with J gene TRBJ2-7; maybe TRBD2 (5 bases). Germline values: CDR1 SNHLY, CDR2 FYNNEI. The CDR3 sequence is 15 residues long. V lost 7 bases, J lost 2 bases, and 18 bases lay in between. The CDR3 sequence is CASMSLSSNPYEQYF. The sequenced part of the CDR3 DNA is TGTGCCAGCATGTCACTTTCTAGCAACCCCTACGAG.

Notes on this clone: The read falls 3 residues short of the CDR3 end, and the missing part is taken from the germline J gene. V is TRBV20-1 and J is TRBJ2-7, with a possible D match to TRBD2 (6 bases). CDR3 length: 14 amino acids. With 5 bases removed from V and 4 bases from J, the gap between germline ends came to 18 bases. Germline CDR1 DFQATT, CDR2 SNEGSKA (reference sequence). This CDR3 is CSAGRDSDAYEQYF. The covered CDR3 bases are TGCAGTGCTGGTCGGGACTCCGACGCTTACGAG.

Regarding this clone: Read data end 3 residues before the CDR3 end; the end is taken from the germline J gene. The V gene is TRBV14, the J gene TRBJ2-1; the match to TRBD2 covers 10 bases. The CDR3 loop spans 18 amino acids. The germline V gene encodes CDR1 SGHDN and CDR2 FVKESK. The V gene end was trimmed by 4 bases and the J gene end by 1 base; junction bases not matched to a gene: 10. This CDR3 is CASSRWEGLAHSYNEQFF. CDR3 bases read: TGTGCCAGCAGCCGATGGGAGGGACTAGCGCATTCCTACAATGAG.

In regard to this clone: The read stops 3 residues short of the end of the CDR3; the missing end is completed from the germline J gene. The genes are TRBV7-3 and TRBJ2-1; D remains unclear. Trimming took 1 base from V and 5 from J, leaving 15 bases between them. CDR1 SGHTA and CDR2 FQGTGA come from the germline V gene. CDR3 size: 16 residues. CDR3 DNA, as far as it was read: TGTGCCAGCAGCTTAAGGTTGACCCAGCGCCACAATGAG. It specifies CASSLRLTQRHNE. From start to end, the CDR3 is CASSLRLTQRHNEQFF.

Details on this clone: A junction end diverges from the germline sequence, so it may reflect a read error. The CDR3 extends 3 residues past the end of the read, so its final part is completed from the germline J gene. The rearrangement uses TRBV18 and TRBJ2-3, with 9 bases matching TRBD1. The CDR3 is 14 residues long. CDR1 and CDR2 (germline): KGHSH, LQKENI. The sequenced part of the CDR3 DNA is TGTGCCGGCTCACCGACAGGGGGGTCAGATACG. Protein: CAGSPTGGSDT. The entire CDR3 protein reads CAGSPTGGSDTQYF.

As concerns this clone: Coverage ceases 3 residues before the CDR3 finishes, and the germline J gene fills in the end. The rearrangement joins TRBV7-9 to TRBJ1-3; D remains ambiguous. This CDR3 contains 13 residues. Trimming removed 1 base at V and 7 bases at J, with 8 bases between. Germline V gives CDR1 SEHNR, CDR2 FQNEAQ (reference sequence). CDR3 bases read: TGTGCCAGCAGCTTAGTGGCGGCTAACACC. This gives the protein CASSLVAANT. The CDR3 as a whole reads CASSLVAANTIYF.

Notes on this clone: The CDR3 end falls 3 residues outside the read, so it is completed with the germline J gene. The rearrangement links TRBV10-3 to TRBJ2-7; D gene ambiguous. The CDR3 loop spans 15 amino acids. The germline gives CDR1 ENHRY, CDR2 SYGVKD. V was clipped by 3 bases and J by 5 bases, with 17 bases between them. CDR3 DNA (partial): TGTGCCATCAGTGAACCTGGGCTTCCGATTAACGAG. This sequence encodes CAISEPGLPINE. The whole CDR3 reads CAISEPGLPINEQYF.

Concerning this clone itself: Read coverage stops 3 residues before the CDR3 terminus; the germline J gene supplies the remainder. V is TRBV7-2 and J is TRBJ2-1; tentative D call: TRBD2 (6 bases). Trimming left V 6 bases short and J 0 bases short, with 12 bases between. Germline CDR1 reads SGHTA; CDR2 reads FQGNSA. The CDR3 spans 15 residues. The covered CDR3 bases are TGTGCCAGCAGGGATCTAGCGAACTCCTACAATGAG. Translation gives CASRDLANSYNE. The CDR3, in full, reads CASRDLANSYNEQFF.

To note about this clone: The CDR3 end is not reached by the read, which stops 3 residues before it; the germline J gene fills it in. V and J are TRBV12-5 and TRBJ1-6; 11 bases are shared with TRBD1. With 5 bases clipped from V and 4 bases from J, the junction kept 13 bases outside the gene matches. The germline V gene encodes CDR1 LGHNT and CDR2 FRNRAP. This CDR3 is 19 amino acids long. CDR3 loop: CASGMSRDRGLLYNSPLHF. The covered CDR3 bases are TGTGCTAGTGGTATGTCCCGGGACAGGGGGTTATTGTATAATTCACCC.

About this clone itself: The CDR3 end lies 3 residues beyond the end of the read and is filled in from the germline J gene. Other nucleotide sequences in the sample specify the same CDR3. The genes are TRBV19 and TRBJ1-2, with D maybe TRBD1 (5 bases). This CDR3 has 11 residues. Germline loops: CDR1 LNHDA, CDR2 SQIVND (reference sequence). The sequenced CDR3 bases are TGTGCCAGTAGTATAAGGGGCGAC. This gives the protein CASSIRGD. The entire CDR3 protein reads CASSIRGDYTF.

About this clone: The read terminates 3 residues ahead of where the CDR3 ends, so the germline J gene completes it. The chain recombines TRBV5-1 with TRBJ1-2; D gene uncertain. The CDR3 is made up of 14 amino acids. The germline V gene encodes CDR1 SGHRS and CDR2 YFSETQ. CDR3 protein: CASSFLRMGYDYTF. The part of the CDR3 DNA that was read is TGCGCCAGCAGCTTCCTAAGGATGGGCTACGAC.

The CDR3 bases that were read are TGTGCCAGCAGCGTAGGCGGGGGCACTGAA. Protein: CASSVGGGTE. The whole CDR3 region reads CASSVGGGTEAFF. The genes are TRBV7-8 and TRBJ1-1; D may be TRBD1 (5 bases). The missing CDR3 end, 3 residues past where the read stops, is filled in from the germline J gene. Trimming shortened V by 5 bases and J by 4 bases, and 11 bases separated the two germline ends. Germline assignment: CDR1 SGHVS and CDR2 FQNEAQ. CDR3 length: 13 amino acids.

On this clone itself: The DNA ends 3 residues before the CDR3 does, and the rest of the CDR3 is filled in from the germline J gene. The chain recombines TRBV29-1 with TRBJ2-3; 14 bases are shared with TRBD2. Germline V lookup: CDR1 SQVTM, CDR2 ANQGSEA. The V gene end was trimmed by 8 bases and the J gene end by 6 bases; junction bases not matched to a gene: 7. The CDR3 is 14 residues long. CDR3 residues: CSFRLAGGYDTQYF. The part of the CDR3 DNA that was read is TGCAGCTTCCGACTAGCGGGGGGGTATGATACG.

The CDR3 sequence: CAISEPNPGQGAAFF. Partial CDR3 DNA: TGTGCCATCAGTGAGCCGAATCCGGGACAGGGCGCA. The chain links TRBV10-3 to TRBJ1-1, with 9 bases fitting TRBD1. The read ends 3 residues before the CDR3 terminus; that terminus is restored from the germline J gene. CDR1 ENHRY and CDR2 SYGVKD come from the germline V gene. This CDR3 spans 15 amino acids.

Notes on this clone: The read falls 3 residues short of the CDR3 end, and the missing part is taken from the germline J gene. V and J are TRBV30 and TRBJ1-2; 7 nucleotides agree with TRBD1. V was pared by 0 bases and J by 5 bases, with 3 bases of the junction left unmatched. From germline, CDR1 is GTSNPN and CDR2 SVGIG (reference sequence). The CDR3 length is 13 residues. CDR3 DNA (partial): TGTGCCTGGAGTGTGACAGGGACTTATGGC. The encoded protein is CAWSVTGTYG. The whole CDR3 sequence reads CAWSVTGTYGYTF.

Concerning this clone: The read ends 3 residues before the CDR3 terminus; that terminus is restored from the germline J gene. The chain recombines TRBV29-1 with TRBJ1-2; TRBD1 matches 9 bases. CDR1 and CDR2 from the germline V gene are SQVTM and ANQGSEA. The CDR3 has 13 residues. CDR3 in amino acids: CSVDTGTGLGYTF. Incomplete CDR3 DNA: TGCAGCGTTGATACAGGGACAGGGCTGGGC.

To note about this clone: The CDR3 end is not reached by the read, which stops 3 residues before it; the germline J gene fills it in. The rearrangement uses TRBV30 and TRBJ1-1; D remains ambiguous. The V gene lost 0 bases and the J gene lost 4 bases, with 9 bases spanning the gap. CDR3 length: 13 residues. Germline CDR1 reads GTSNPN; CDR2 reads SVGIG (reference sequence). The part of the CDR3 DNA that was read is TGTGCCTGGAGTGTTTCGATGGCCACTGAA. Residues: CAWSVSMATE. The entire CDR3 protein is CAWSVSMATEAFF. Using reference TRBV30 and TRBJ1-1 for the parts outside the CDR3, the full variable domain is SQTIHQWPATLVQPVGSPLSLECTVEGTSNPNLYWYRQAAGRGLQLLFYSVGIGQISSEVPQNLSASRPQDRQFILSSKKLLLSDSGFYLCAWSVSMATEAFFGQGTRLTVV.

As regards this clone: From the germline J gene comes the end of the CDR3, since the read stops 3 residues before it. The rearrangement links TRBV7-6 to TRBJ1-3; 7 bases fit TRBD1. CDR3 size: 14 residues. CDR1 and CDR2 from the germline V gene are SGHVS and FNYEAQ. After removal of 5 bases from V and 9 bases from J, the junction contained 10 bases not matched to a gene. The sequenced CDR3 bases are TGTGCCAGCAGCCTAGGGGGCGGGGTGCGCACC. It translates to CASSLGGGVRT. Given in full, the CDR3 is CASSLGGGVRTIYF.